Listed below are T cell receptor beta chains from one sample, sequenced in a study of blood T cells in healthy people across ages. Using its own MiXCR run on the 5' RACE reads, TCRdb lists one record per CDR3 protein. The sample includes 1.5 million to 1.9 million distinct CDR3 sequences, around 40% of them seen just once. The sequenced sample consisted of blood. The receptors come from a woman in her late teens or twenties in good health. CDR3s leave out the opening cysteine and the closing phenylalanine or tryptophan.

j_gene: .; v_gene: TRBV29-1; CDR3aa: SGGRRNEQY
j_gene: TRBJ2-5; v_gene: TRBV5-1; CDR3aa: ASSSPEQGFNEQY
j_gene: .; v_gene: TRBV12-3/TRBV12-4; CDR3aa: ASRGTADYEQY
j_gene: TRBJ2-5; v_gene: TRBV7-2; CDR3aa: ASSLSYTNNEQY
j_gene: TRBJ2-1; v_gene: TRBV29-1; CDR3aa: SAAPLYGNEQF
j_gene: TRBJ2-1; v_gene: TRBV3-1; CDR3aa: ASSQIGTVRAYEQF
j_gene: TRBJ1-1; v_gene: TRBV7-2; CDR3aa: ASSLGLGQAF
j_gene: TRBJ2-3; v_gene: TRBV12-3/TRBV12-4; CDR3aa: ARGTSTDAQY
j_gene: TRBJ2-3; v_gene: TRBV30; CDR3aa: AWSVEDTDTQY
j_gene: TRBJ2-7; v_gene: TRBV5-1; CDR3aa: ASSITTGTPSYEQY
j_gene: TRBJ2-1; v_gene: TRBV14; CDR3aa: ASSQEWQTSSYNEQF
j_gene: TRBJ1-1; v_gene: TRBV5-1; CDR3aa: ASSLAGAANTEAF
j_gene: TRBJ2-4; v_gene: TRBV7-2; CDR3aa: ASSLAGNIQY
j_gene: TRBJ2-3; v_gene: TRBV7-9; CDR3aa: ASSPEPGLAGSDTQY
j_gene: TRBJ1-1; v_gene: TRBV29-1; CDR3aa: SVAGTAPMNTEAF
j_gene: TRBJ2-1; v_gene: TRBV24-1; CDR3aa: ATSPRLAGVNEQF
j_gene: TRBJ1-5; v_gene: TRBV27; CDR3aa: ASRGAGPSNQPQH
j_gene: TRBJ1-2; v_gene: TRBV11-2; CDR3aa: ASSQTGGWAGHT
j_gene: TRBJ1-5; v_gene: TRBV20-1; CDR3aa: SARQGAQSNQPQH
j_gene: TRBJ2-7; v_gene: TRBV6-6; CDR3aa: ASSYYQGSLEQY
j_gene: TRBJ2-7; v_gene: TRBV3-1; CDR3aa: ASSQDSGLTYEQY
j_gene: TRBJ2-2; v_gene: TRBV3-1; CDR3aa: ASSQWTGAGELF